This TCR beta chain was recovered during a study of T cells after yellow fever vaccination. Study observations and caveats: The appearance of a small share of clonotypes in both CD4 and CD8 compartments was observed. A faster peak, day 5 versus 15, was reached by the weaker secondary response.

Trimming shortened V by 0 bases and J by 0 bases, and 8 bases separated the two germline ends. This CDR3 is 15 amino acids long. The germline V gene has CDR1 SEHNR and CDR2 FQNEAQ (reference sequence). About this clonotype: The antigen is unknown.

In making TCR cDNA, 5'RACE template switching added a universal primer site and UMIs to it. TCRdb called the 5' RACE reads again in MiXCR, with one record for every CDR3 protein. Of 200,000 to 300,000 distinct CDR3 sequences listed, 10% to 15% are singletons. The TCR was taken from a man aged 25-40 years who received the YFV17D yellow fever vaccine. The sample here was CD4+ T cells sorted from PBMCs, taken 45 days after the yellow fever booster vaccination. V is TRBV7-9 and J is TRBJ1-1; perhaps TRBD1 as D (5 bases). The CDR3 loop reads CASSLAGGMNTEAFF. DNA of the CDR3: TGTGCCAGCAGCTTAGCGGGGGGAATGAACACTGAAGCTTTCTTT.